This T cell receptor (beta chain) emerged from a study of cytomegalovirus exposure and HLA in healthy donors. Study-wide results and caveats: About 90% or about 30% of the time was how often most TCR beta V segments were productive, according to an earlier analysis. With later analysis, a missense DCLRE1C variant became linked to TCR beta V- and J-gene trimming. A later analysis found common viral pathogens apparently linked to several of the most significant clusters.

In the case of this clone: Antigen: not known.

Germline loops: CDR1 MGHRA, CDR2 YSYEKL. The CDR3 extends over 14 amino acids. Trimming took 5 bases from V and 5 from J, leaving 15 bases between them. In the PCR, 60 Vbeta and 13 Jbeta primers were used. TCRdb's copy holds only in-frame clones and misses some; the assay was immunoSEQ multiplex PCR. Here the sample spans around 190,000 clones, around 73% being singletons. The chain has TRBV4-1 and TRBJ2-5; D may be TRBD2 (6 bases). Sequencing was performed on PBMCs. The TCR was taken from a woman in her twenties or thirties in good health and CMV-seronegative. CDR3 coding DNA: TGCGCCAGCAGCTCAAAGGAGGGCCACGAGACCCAGTACTTC. It yields the protein CASSSKEGHETQYF.